This T cell receptor beta chain comes out of a study of blood T cell repertoires in COVID-19. On the study more broadly: There were acute and convalescent COVID-19 samples, and they came from the United States, Italy and Spain. The analysed material was cDNA or gDNA that came from T cells, B-cell-depleted T cells, or PBMCs.

Per the authors' pipeline: Researchers report that nucleated cell counts were estimated from reference gene primer amplification. The method was immunoSEQ multiplex PCR; TCRdb's version includes in-frame clones alone and lacks a portion of them. That table is the source of V, J and clone size, and D and trimming were worked out from the DNA. The data show some 200,000 clones, around 84% seen once. CDR3 length: 14 residues. Germline assignment: CDR1 MNHEY and CDR2 SVGAGI. After removal of 6 bases from V and 3 bases from J, the junction contained 5 bases not matched to a gene. What was sequenced was peripheral blood. The TCR sequence derives from a man under 40 with active or convalescent COVID-19. This chain connects TRBV6-5 to TRBJ1-1; TRBD1 matches 9 bases. CDR3 bases: TGTGCCAGCAGGATTGGACAGGGGTACACTGAAGCTTTCTTT. Its translation: CASRIGQGYTEAFF.